This TCR beta chain was sequenced during a study of beta chain features in type 1 diabetes (dated by TCRdb to the late 2010s). Looking at the study overall: Mean age, gender distribution, total cell number and subset yield were not different between patients and healthy donors. A total of 107,917,701 sorted cells were examined across all samples, and a strong correlation was observed between cell number per subset and RNA yield. The study compared the TCRB repertoires of sorted circulating CD4+ T cell subsets in recently diagnosed type 1 diabetes patients with those in matched healthy donors. Regulatory and stem cell-like memory subsets were obtained from only 8 patients and about eight healthy donors, while naive and central memory subsets were obtained from all 30 or so donors. Findings and caveats that apply to the study as a whole: Because cDNA was sequenced instead of genomic DNA, highly expressing activated cells could be over-represented, though the groups showed no difference in activation or CD3 levels. Naive, central memory and regulatory TCRB repertoires appeared more similar among patients than among healthy donors. Shorter templates might be favored by PCR, yet because patient and control samples were amplified and corrected together, any such skew would affect both groups equally. Type 1 diabetes patients showed a moderate but significant shortening of TCRB CDR3 length in all four CD4+ subsets. At VDJ recombination sites, patients with type 1 diabetes made fewer insertions and deleted more nucleotides, a pattern implying thymic rearrangement abnormalities. Because small numbers of individuals were included in the HLA sub-analyses, any influence of HLA type on TCRB rearrangement was left unresolved.

In regard to this clone: Its antigen target is currently unknown. One base away there is no much larger clone; base qualities are not given.

The High Capacity cDNA Reverse Transcription Kit was used to reverse transcribe all of the isolated RNA, meaning that expressed TCRB transcripts were what got sequenced. Deep immunoSEQ sequencing was applied to naive, central memory and regulatory T cell samples, giving an average of roughly 3.5 million total reads per sample. After sorted cells were lysed in RLT buffer, RNA was extracted with DNase-treated RNeasy Micro or Mini kits, with the choice depending on cell number. To prevent cross-contamination, each cell subset was processed individually, whereas patient and healthy donor samples were processed jointly. The immunoSEQ multiplex PCR was used to amplify TCRB sequences from cDNA, yielding 87-bp fragments that span the CDR3 region. Sequencing of the amplicons was done on the Illumina HiSeq platform. The source study handled its data this way. Synthetic template baselines were used to correct PCR bias computationally, reads within Hamming distance 2 were collapsed, and singletons that could not be merged were discarded. Reads were aligned against IMGT to assign V, D and J genes, CDR3 length and insertions or deletions at six rearrangement sites. Within each subset, clonotype counts were normalized to sorted cell number, after which true diversity and Gini coefficients were computed with the tcR R package. Repertoire sharing was quantified using the overlap coefficient calculated on TCRB nucleotide sequences. This immuneACCESS table, as held by TCRdb, lists in-frame sequences with V and J called but not all clones. Of the missing ones, under half trace to an unresolved V gene in checked studies; the others have no known cause. That table is the source of V, J and clone size, and D and trimming were worked out from the DNA. The sample table holds approximately 170,000 clones, of which around 7.9% were seen once. The top ten clonotypes cover under 0.6% of the sample.

A single peripheral blood draw of approximately 100 mL on average was collected from each donor into heparinised tubes. Naive, central memory, regulatory and stem cell-like memory CD4+ T cells were sorted on a BD FACSAria II using a panel including CD45RO, CCR7, CD25, CD127, CD95 and CD27. All sorted populations exceeded 95% purity. PBMCs were isolated immediately by Lymphoprep density gradient centrifugation and stained directly without culture. To minimize batch effects, samples were stained and sorted in pairs, one healthy donor with one patient per experiment. In the germline V gene (reference sequence), CDR1 corresponds to MNHEY and CDR2 to SMNVEV. From cysteine to phenylalanine, the CDR3 is 14 amino acids long. Of all the DNA, just the CDR3 is kept, 42 bases in frame from base 1. V ends up 5 bases short and J 3 bases short, with an unmatched junction base count of 6.

The clonotype comes from a man between 18 and 29 years old with type 1 diabetes. In this chain, TRBV27 is recombined with TRBJ2-7; 8 nucleotides in the junction match TRBD1. The source material was central memory CD4+ T cells from blood. The CDR3 protein sequence reads: CASSQDRAFYEQYF. In nucleotides, the sequence is TGTGCCAGCAGTCAGGACAGGGCTTTCTACGAGCAGTACTTC.